This passage covers 15 T cell receptor beta chains from one sample sequenced in a study of identifying expanded T cells in peripheral blood. Sequencing used immunoSEQ multiplex PCR; TCRdb keeps in-frame clones, though not all of them. This table holds about 76,000 clones, roughly 86% found once. The sequenced sample was blood. These receptors were obtained from a person between 18 and 75 years old in good health.

The rearrangement joins TRBV28 to TRBJ1-1; 9 bases are shared with TRBD1. Trimming removed 5 bases from V and 7 bases from J; junction bases left unmatched: 5. CDR1 MDHEN and CDR2 SYDVKM come from the germline V gene. The CDR3 spans 13 residues. The CDR3 is CASSIMDRGEAFF. The CDR3 nucleotides read TGTGCCAGCAGTATCATGGACAGGGGTGAAGCTTTCTTT.

The table lists this clone with a few counts. V and J are TRBV6-1 and TRBJ2-7; a weak D match, TRBD2 (6 bases). V was cut by 5 bases and J by 0 bases, with 8 bases left in between. This CDR3 contains 13 residues. The V gene's germline CDR1 is MNHNS and CDR2 SASEGT. The CDR3 protein is CASSLGLSYEQYF. The CDR3, as DNA: TGTGCCAGCAGTTTGGGACTCTCCTACGAGCAGTACTTC.

V gene TRBV7-2 combines with J gene TRBJ1-2; D not resolved. Germline V gene sequence: CDR1 SGHTA, CDR2 FQGNSA. This CDR3 region has 12 residues. The V and J ends lost 3 bases and 4 bases respectively, with 6 bases between them. The CDR3 DNA reads TGTGCCAGCAGCTTTGGGGTCTATGGCTACACCTTC. Protein sequence: CASSFGVYGYTF.

In DNA, the CDR3 is TGTGCCAGCAGTTATGTGATCCTGAAGGGGGCCTACGAGCAGTACTTC. Amino acids: CASSYVILKGAYEQYF. The chain recombines TRBV28 with TRBJ2-7; tentative D call: TRBD1 (6 bases). The germline gives CDR1 MDHEN, CDR2 SYDVKM. V lost 4 bases and J 2 bases, leaving 18 bases between the germline ends. The CDR3 length is 16 residues. Filled out from reference TRBV28 and TRBJ2-7, the complete variable domain reads DVKVTQSSRYLVKRTGEKVFLECVQDMDHENMFWYRQDPGLGLRLIYFSYDVKMKEKGDIPEGYSVSREKKERFSLILESASTNQTSMYLCASSYVILKGAYEQYFGPGTRLTVT.

The chain carries TRBV25-1 and TRBJ1-1; D not certain. Germline CDR1 reads MGHDK; CDR2 reads SYGVNS. CDR3 length: 13 amino acids. Trimming cost V 3 bases and J 9 bases, with 14 bases left between them. The CDR3 DNA is TGTGCCAGCAGTGAGGCAGAAAACCTGAAAGCTTTCTTT. Its translation is CASSEAENLKAFF. Based on the CDR3 plus reference TRBV25-1 and TRBJ1-1, the full variable domain is EADIYQTPRYLVIGTGKKITLECSQTMGHDKMYWYQQDPGMELHLIHYSYGVNSTEKGDLSSESTVSRIRTEHFPLTLESARPSHTSQYLCASSEAENLKAFFGQGTRLTVV.

The table lists this clone with a few counts. This chain links TRBV14 with TRBJ2-1; 8 nucleotides align to TRBD1. The V gene end was trimmed by 3 bases and the J gene end by 7 bases; junction bases not matched to a gene: 8. The CDR3 runs 15 residues. The germline V gene has CDR1 SGHDN and CDR2 FVKESK. This CDR3 is CASSQSPGQVNEQFF. CDR3 bases: TGTGCCAGCAGCCAGTCCCCGGGACAGGTGAATGAGCAGTTCTTC.

The chain is built from TRBV29-1 and TRBJ2-7; possibly TRBD1 or TRBD2 for D (5 bases each). The CDR3 has 13 amino acids. Trimming left V 6 bases short and J 5 bases short, with 17 bases between. Germline V gene sequence: CDR1 SQVTM, CDR2 ANQGSEA. CDR3 in DNA: TGCAGCGTGAGGGTCAGGGCGGTCCACGAGCAGTACTTC. The encoded protein is CSVRVRAVHEQYF.

This sequence joins TRBV28 and TRBJ1-1, with D uncertain. Germline CDR1 MDHEN, CDR2 SYDVKM. Trimming removed 5 bases from V and 1 base from J, with 11 bases in between. The CDR3 totals 14 residues. The CDR3 bases are TGTGCCAGCAGTCCCAGGACGGGGAACACTGAAGCTTTCTTT. This codes for CASSPRTGNTEAFF.

The CDR3 DNA sequence: TGTGCCAGCGTTAGGGACATCCAACCCTACGAGCAGTACTTC. Encoded protein: CASVRDIQPYEQYF. This chain links TRBV28 with TRBJ2-7, with a weak D call TRBD1 (6 bases). Looked up from germline, CDR1 is MDHEN and CDR2 is SYDVKM. The CDR3 consists of 14 residues. The V and J ends lost 8 bases and 2 bases respectively, with 16 bases between them.

This clone was found once. The V call is TRBV4-3, the J call TRBJ2-2; D call uncertain. Deletions cut 0 bases from V and 1 base from J, with 6 bases between. The CDR3 covers 15 residues. The germline V gene has CDR1 LGHNA and CDR2 YSLEER. The CDR3 DNA sequence: TGCGCCAGCAGCCAAGATTGGCAGAACACCGGGGAGCTGTTTTTT. Residues: CASSQDWQNTGELFF.

The chain employs TRBV27 and TRBJ2-1; D not resolved. The CDR3 loop spans 12 amino acids. V lost 6 bases and J lost 13, with 16 bases in between. Germline V CDR1 and CDR2: MNHEY, SMNVEV (reference sequence). CDR3 loop: CASRASQVIQFF. The DNA for the CDR3 is TGTGCCAGCAGGGCCTCGCAGGTTATACAGTTCTTC.

This clone is a singleton in its sample. The CDR3 DNA reads TGTGCCAGCAGCTTAAGACCGGGACTAGAGCAGACCCAGTACTTC. Protein sequence: CASSLRPGLEQTQYF. This chain links TRBV7-9 with TRBJ2-5; TRBD2 aligns across 8 bases. In germline, CDR1 is SEHNR, CDR2 FQNEAQ (reference sequence). V lost 2 bases, J lost 6 bases, and 8 bases stayed unmatched. This CDR3 has 15 amino acids. The full variable domain, in which reference TRBV7-9 and TRBJ2-5 provide the parts outside the CDR3, is DTGVSQNPRHKITKRGQNVTFRCDPISEHNRLYWYRQTLGQGPEFLTYFQNEAQLEKSRLLSDRFSAERPKGSFSTLEIQRTEQGDSAMYLCASSLRPGLEQTQYFGPGTRLLVL.

The chain combines TRBV6-6 with TRBJ1-5; tentatively, D is TRBD1 (5 bases). The germline V gene has CDR1 MNHNY and CDR2 SVGAGI (reference sequence). V gave up 2 bases and J gave up 4 bases, with 12 bases separating them. The CDR3 loop spans 15 amino acids. This chain's CDR3 is CASSYTFRGNQPQHF. In DNA form, the CDR3 reads TGTGCCAGCAGTTACACATTTAGGGGTAATCAGCCCCAGCATTTT.

This clone was seen only a few times. The chain is built from TRBV11-2 and TRBJ2-1, with TRBD2 matching 7 bases. The V segment lost 1 base and the J segment 9 bases; nucleotides outside the gene matches: 6. CDR1 and CDR2 from the germline V gene are SGHAT and FQNNGV. There are 14 residues in the CDR3. DNA for the CDR3: TGTGCCAGCAGCTTAGGGGGGGGAGGGACTGAGCAGTTCTTC. Translated, it gives CASSLGGGGTEQFF.

V and J are TRBV28 and TRBJ1-3; D is unresolved. The germline V and J ends were trimmed by 6 bases and 8 bases, with 14 bases remaining between them. The germline V gene encodes CDR1 MDHEN and CDR2 SYDVKM. The CDR3 loop spans 13 amino acids. The CDR3 DNA reads as TGTGCCAGCAGCGCTCGCGGAGGACACACCATATATTTT. Translated, it gives CASSARGGHTIYF.